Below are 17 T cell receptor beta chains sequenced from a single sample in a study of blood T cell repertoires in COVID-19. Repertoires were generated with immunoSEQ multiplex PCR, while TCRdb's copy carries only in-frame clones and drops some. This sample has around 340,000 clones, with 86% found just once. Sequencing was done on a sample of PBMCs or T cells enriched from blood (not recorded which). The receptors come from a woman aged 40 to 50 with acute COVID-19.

The CDR3 DNA follows: TGTGCCAGCAGTCGGGGATCCTACGAGCAGTACTTC. Its protein product is CASSRGSYEQYF. This chain links TRBV6-2 or TRBV6-3 with TRBJ2-7; tentatively, D is TRBD2 (5 bases). V was pared by 5 bases and J by 1 base, with 6 bases between. Germline V gene lookup returns CDR1 MNHEY and CDR2 SVGEGT. This CDR3 region has 12 residues.

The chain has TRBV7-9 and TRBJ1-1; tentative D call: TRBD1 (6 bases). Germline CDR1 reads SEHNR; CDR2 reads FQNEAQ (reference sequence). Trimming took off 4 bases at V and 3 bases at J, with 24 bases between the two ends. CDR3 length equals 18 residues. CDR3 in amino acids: CASSSGEGVLGLDTEAFF. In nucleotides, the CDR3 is TGTGCCAGCAGCTCAGGGGAGGGGGTTTTGGGCTTGGACACTGAAGCTTTCTTT.

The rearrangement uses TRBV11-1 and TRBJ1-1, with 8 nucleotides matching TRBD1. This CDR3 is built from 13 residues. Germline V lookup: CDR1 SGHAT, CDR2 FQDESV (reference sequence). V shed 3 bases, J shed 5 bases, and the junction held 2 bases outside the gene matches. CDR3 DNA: TGTGCCAGCAGCTTGTGGACAGGGACTGAAGCTTTCTTT. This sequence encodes CASSLWTGTEAFF.

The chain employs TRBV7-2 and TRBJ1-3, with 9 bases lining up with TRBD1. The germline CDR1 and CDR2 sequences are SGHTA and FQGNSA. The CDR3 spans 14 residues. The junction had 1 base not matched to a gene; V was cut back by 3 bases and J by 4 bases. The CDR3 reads CASSLGQGGNTIYF. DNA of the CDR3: TGTGCCAGCAGCTTGGGACAGGGAGGAAACACCATATATTTT. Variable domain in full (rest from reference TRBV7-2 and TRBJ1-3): GAGVSQSPSNKVTEKGKDVELRCDPISGHTALYWYRQSLGQGLEFLIYFQGNSAPDKSGLPSDRFSAERTGGSVSTLTIQRTQQEDSAVYLCASSLGQGGNTIYFGEGSWLTVV.

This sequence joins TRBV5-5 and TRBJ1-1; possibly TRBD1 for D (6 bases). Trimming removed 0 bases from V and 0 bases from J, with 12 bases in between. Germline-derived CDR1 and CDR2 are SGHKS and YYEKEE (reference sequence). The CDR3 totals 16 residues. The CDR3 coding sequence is TGTGCCAGCAGCTTGGGACAGGCGTCAATGAACACTGAAGCTTTCTTT. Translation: CASSLGQASMNTEAFF. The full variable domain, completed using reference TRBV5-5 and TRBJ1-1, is DAGVTQSPTHLIKTRGQQVTLRCSPISGHKSVSWYQQVLGQGPQFIFQYYEKEERGRGNFPDRFSARQFPNYSSELNVNALLLGDSALYLCASSLGQASMNTEAFFGQGTRLTVV.

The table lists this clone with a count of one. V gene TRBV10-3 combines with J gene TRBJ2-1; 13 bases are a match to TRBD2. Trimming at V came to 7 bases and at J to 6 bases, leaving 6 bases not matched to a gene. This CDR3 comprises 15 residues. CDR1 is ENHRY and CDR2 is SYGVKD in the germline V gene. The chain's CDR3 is CAITPLAGGPNEQFF. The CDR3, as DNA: TGTGCCATCACTCCACTAGCGGGAGGGCCCAATGAGCAGTTCTTC.

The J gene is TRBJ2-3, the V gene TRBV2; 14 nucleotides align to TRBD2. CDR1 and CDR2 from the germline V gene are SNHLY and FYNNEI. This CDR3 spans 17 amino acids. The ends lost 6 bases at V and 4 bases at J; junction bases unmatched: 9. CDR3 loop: CASSSSSTSGGADTQYF. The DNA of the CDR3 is TGTGCCAGCAGCTCATCTTCGACTAGCGGGGGGGCAGATACGCAGTATTTT.

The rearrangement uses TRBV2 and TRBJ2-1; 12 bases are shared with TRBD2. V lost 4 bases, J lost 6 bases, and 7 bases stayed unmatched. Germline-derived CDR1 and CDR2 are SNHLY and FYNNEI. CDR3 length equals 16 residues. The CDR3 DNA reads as TGTGCCAGCAGTGCCTCGACTAGCGGGAGAGGCAATGAGCAGTTCTTC. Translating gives CASSASTSGRGNEQFF.

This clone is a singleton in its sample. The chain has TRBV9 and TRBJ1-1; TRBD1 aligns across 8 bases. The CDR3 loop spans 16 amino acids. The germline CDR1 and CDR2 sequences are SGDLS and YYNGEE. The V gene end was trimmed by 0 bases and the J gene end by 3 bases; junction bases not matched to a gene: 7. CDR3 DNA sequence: TGTGCCAGCAGCGTAGGAAACAGGGGGTCGGACACTGAAGCTTTCTTT. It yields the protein CASSVGNRGSDTEAFF.

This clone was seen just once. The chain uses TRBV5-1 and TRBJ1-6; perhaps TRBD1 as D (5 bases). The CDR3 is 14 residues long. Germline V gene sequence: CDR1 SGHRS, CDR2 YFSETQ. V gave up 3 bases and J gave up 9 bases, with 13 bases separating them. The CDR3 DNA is TGCGCCAGCAGCTCCGAAATAGGGGCTTCACCCCTCCACTTT. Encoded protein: CASSSEIGASPLHF. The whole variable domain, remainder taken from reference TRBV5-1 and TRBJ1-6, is KAGVTQTPRYLIKTRGQQVTLSCSPISGHRSVSWYQQTPGQGLQFLFEYFSETQRNKGNFPGRFSGRQFSNSRSEMNVSTLELGDSALYLCASSSEIGASPLHFGNGTRLTVT.

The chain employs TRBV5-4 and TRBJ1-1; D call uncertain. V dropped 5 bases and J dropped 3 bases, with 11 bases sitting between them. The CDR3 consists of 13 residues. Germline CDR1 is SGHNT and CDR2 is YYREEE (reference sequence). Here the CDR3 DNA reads TGTGCCAGCAGTCCGGAGTACGACACTGAAGCTTTCTTT. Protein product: CASSPEYDTEAFF.

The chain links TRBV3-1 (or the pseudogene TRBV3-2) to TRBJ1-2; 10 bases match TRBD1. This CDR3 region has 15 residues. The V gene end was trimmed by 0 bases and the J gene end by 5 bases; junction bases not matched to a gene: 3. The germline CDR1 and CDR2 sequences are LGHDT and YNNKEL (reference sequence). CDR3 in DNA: TGTGCCAGCAGCCAAGATTCGGGACAGGGGTATGGCTACACCTTC. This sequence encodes CASSQDSGQGYGYTF.

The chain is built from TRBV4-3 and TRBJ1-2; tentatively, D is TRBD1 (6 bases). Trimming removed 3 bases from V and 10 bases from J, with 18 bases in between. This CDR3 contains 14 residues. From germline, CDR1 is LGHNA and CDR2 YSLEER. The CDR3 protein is CASSQGEYRDTYTF. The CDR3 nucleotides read TGCGCCAGCAGCCAGGGGGAGTACCGGGACACCTACACCTTC.

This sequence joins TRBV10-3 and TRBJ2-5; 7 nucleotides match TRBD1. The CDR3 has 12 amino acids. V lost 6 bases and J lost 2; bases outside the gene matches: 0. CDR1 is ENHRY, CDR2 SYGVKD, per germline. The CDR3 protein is CAIRGQQETQYF. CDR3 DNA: TGTGCCATCAGGGGACAGCAAGAGACCCAGTACTTC.

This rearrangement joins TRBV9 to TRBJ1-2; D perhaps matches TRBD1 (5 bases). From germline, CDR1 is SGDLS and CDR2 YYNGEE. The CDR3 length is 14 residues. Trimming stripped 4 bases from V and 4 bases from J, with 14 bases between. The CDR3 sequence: CASSPRGTGYGYTF. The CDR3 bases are TGTGCCAGCAGCCCCCGGGGGACCGGCTATGGCTACACCTTC.

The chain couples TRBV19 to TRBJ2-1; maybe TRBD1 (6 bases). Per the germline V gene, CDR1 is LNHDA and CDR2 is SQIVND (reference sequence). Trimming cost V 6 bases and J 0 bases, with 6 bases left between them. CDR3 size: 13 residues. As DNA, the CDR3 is TGTGCCAGTAGACAGGGCTCCTACAATGAGCAGTTCTTC. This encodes CASRQGSYNEQFF.

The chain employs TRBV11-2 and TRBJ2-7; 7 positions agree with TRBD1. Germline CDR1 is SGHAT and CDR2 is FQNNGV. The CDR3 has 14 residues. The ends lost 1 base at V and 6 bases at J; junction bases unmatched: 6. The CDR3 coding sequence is TGTGCCAGCAGCTTAGTGGACAGGTATGGCGAGCAGTACTTC. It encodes CASSLVDRYGEQYF. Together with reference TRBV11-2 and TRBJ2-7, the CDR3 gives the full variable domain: EAGVAQSPRYKIIEKRQSVAFWCNPISGHATLYWYQQILGQGPKLLIQFQNNGVVDDSQLPKDRFSAERLKGVDSTLKIQPAKLEDSAVYLCASSLVDRYGEQYFGPGTRLTVT.